The source of this T cell receptor (beta chain) is a study of cytomegalovirus exposure and HLA in healthy donors. Use of 60 Vbeta and 13 Jbeta primers characterized the PCR. Method: immunoSEQ multiplex PCR; TCRdb's copy keeps in-frame clones and lacks some. This table has about 170,000 clones, approximately 79% appearing once. The germline V gene encodes CDR1 SGHAT and CDR2 FQNNGV. The CDR3 covers 16 residues. Trimming stripped 5 bases from V and 7 bases from J, with 23 bases between. Study-level findings and limits: Per a prior analysis, the majority of TCR beta V segments were productive roughly 87% or roughly 30% of the time.

Turning to this clone: Antigen specificity is unknown.

The chain has TRBV11-2 and TRBJ1-2; perhaps TRBD1 as D (6 bases). Sequencing was carried out using PBMCs. The source of this sequence is a man aged 40-55 years in good health and CMV-seropositive. The CDR3 region is CASSDLLRGAHAGYTF. The DNA of the CDR3 is TGTGCCAGCAGCGACCTTTTGCGGGGGGCCCATGCTGGCTACACCTTC.